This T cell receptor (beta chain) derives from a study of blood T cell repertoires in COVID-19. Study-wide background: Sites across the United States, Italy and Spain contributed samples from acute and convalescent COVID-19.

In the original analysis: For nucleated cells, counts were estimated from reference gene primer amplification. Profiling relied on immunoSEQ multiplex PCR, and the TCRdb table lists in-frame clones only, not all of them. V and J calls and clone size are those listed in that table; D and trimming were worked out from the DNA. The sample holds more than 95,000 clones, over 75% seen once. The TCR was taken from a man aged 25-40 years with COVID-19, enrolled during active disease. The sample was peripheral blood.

The CDR3: CASSPGTGGENEQFF. The CDR3 coding sequence is TGTGCCAGCAGTCCCGGGACAGGGGGCGAAAATGAGCAGTTCTTC. This rearrangement joins TRBV6-4 to TRBJ2-1; the match to TRBD1 covers 12 bases. The V gene end was trimmed by 5 bases and the J gene end by 7 bases; junction bases not matched to a gene: 6. This CDR3 is 15 amino acids long. From germline, CDR1 is MRHNA and CDR2 SNTAGT.